This T cell receptor (beta chain) originates from a study of shared clonotypes between healthy human individuals. On this clone itself: Antigen specificity is unknown.

CDR1 and CDR2 (germline): SGHNT, YYREEE (reference sequence). The CDR3 has 15 amino acids. Trimming took 2 bases from V and 1 from J, leaving 9 bases between them. TCRdb keeps only in-frame clones here, not all; method: immunoSEQ multiplex PCR. This sample has approximately 2,000,000 clones, with under 95% found just once. Study-level findings and limits: The generation probabilities recorded for non-shared clonotypes fell below those of clonotypes shared by all four donors.

The sequence was collected from a man aged 18 to 29 in good health. Some clones in this sample may be carry-over from other donors' samples. Sequencing was carried out using naive CD4+ T cells from PBMCs. This sample's subset: CD45RA+ positively selected. This chain uses TRBV5-4 with TRBJ1-4; tentatively, D is TRBD1 (5 bases). The CDR3 sequence is CASSFAGGTNEKLFF. In DNA form, the CDR3 reads TGTGCCAGCAGCTTTGCGGGGGGAACTAATGAAAAACTGTTTTTT.